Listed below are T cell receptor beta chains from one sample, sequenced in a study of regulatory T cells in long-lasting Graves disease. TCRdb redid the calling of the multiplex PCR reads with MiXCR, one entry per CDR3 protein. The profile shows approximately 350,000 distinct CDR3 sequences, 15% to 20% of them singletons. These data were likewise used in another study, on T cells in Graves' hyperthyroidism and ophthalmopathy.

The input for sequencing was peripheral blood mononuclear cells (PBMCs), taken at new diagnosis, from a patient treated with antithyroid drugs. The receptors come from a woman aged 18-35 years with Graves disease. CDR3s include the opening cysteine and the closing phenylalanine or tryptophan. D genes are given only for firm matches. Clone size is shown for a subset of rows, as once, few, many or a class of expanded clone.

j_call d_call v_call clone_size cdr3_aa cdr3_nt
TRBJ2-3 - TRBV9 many CASSVEGDTQYF TGTGCCAGCAGCGTAGAGGGGGATACGCAGTATTTT
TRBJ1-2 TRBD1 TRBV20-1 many CSARDPGQASGGYTF TGCAGTGCTAGAGATCCCGGACAGGCGAGTGGTGGCTACACCTTC
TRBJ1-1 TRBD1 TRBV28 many CASSLLGTGLGTEAFF TGTGCCAGCAGTTTACTGGGGACAGGGCTGGGGACTGAAGCTTTCTTT
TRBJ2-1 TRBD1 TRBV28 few CASRLQGAPYNEQFF TGTGCCAGCAGACTACAGGGGGCCCCCTACAATGAGCAGTTCTTC
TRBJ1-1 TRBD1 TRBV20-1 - CSARDQGAPKLAFF TGCAGTGCTAGAGACCAGGGGGCGCCTAAATTGGCTTTCTTT
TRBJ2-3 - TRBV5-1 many CASSGRRVSTDTQYF TGCGCCAGCAGCGGTCGACGGGTTAGCACAGATACGCAGTATTTT
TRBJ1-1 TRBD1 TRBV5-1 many CASSLGTGMDTEAFF TGCGCCAGCAGCTTAGGGACAGGGATGGACACTGAAGCTTTCTTT
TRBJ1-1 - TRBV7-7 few CASSLSPDSKAFF TGTGCTAGCAGCTTATCCCCGGACAGTAAAGCTTTCTTT
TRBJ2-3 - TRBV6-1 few CASTQTRDTQYF TGTGCCAGCACCCAGACCCGGGATACGCAGTATTTT
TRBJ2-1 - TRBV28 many CASSFSGNEQFF TGTGCCAGCAGTTTTTCGGGGAATGAGCAGTTCTTC
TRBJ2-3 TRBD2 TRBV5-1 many CASSWEGAGGLKKTDTQYF TGCGCCAGCAGCTGGGAGGGAGCGGGAGGCCTCAAAAAGACAGATACGCAGTATTTT
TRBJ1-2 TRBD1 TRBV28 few CASSTAGQGSGYTF TGTGCCAGCAGTACCGCGGGACAGGGCTCTGGCTACACCTTC
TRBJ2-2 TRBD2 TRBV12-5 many CASGLVIAGGPAGELFF TGTGCTAGTGGTTTGGTAATAGCGGGAGGGCCCGCCGGGGAGCTGTTTTTT
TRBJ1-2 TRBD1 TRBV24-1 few CATSDPTGVYGYTF TGTGCCACCAGTGACCCGACAGGGGTCTATGGCTACACCTTC
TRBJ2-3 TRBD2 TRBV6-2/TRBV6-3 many CASSYYRLAGGSDTQYF TGTGCCAGCAGTTACTATCGGCTGGCGGGAGGGTCAGATACGCAGTATTTT
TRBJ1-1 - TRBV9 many CASSGSSGWNTEAFF TGTGCCAGCAGCGGATCTTCGGGGTGGAACACTGAAGCTTTCTTT
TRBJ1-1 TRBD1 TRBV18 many CASSRNRGPGTEAFF TGTGCCAGCTCCCGGAACAGGGGCCCGGGCACTGAAGCTTTCTTT
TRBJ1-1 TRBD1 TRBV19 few CASSTSPRGSANEAFF TGTGCCAGTAGTACCAGCCCCAGGGGGTCCGCCAATGAAGCTTTCTTT
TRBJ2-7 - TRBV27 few CATGRKGPSERYF TGTGCCACCGGCCGTAAAGGCCCCTCGGAGCGGTACTTC
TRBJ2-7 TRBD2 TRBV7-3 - CASSPRLADPYEQYF TGTGCCAGCAGCCCTAGACTAGCGGATCCCTACGAGCAGTACTTC
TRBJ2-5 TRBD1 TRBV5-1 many CASSLGATGQETQYF TGCGCCAGCAGCTTGGGGGCGACAGGGCAAGAGACCCAGTACTTC
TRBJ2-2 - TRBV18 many CASSLKGHGGELFF TGTGCCAGCTCACTTAAGGGGCACGGCGGGGAGCTGTTTTTT
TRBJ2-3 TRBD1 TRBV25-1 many CASSESGITGTGKRDTQYF TGTGCCAGCAGTGAATCCGGTATAACCGGGACAGGAAAGAGGGATACGCAGTATTTT
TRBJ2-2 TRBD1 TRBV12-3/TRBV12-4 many CASSLGQGVNTGELFF TGTGCCAGCAGTTTAGGACAGGGGGTAAACACCGGGGAGCTGTTTTTT
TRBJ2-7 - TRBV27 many CASSYNDLYEQYF TGTGCCAGCAGCTACAACGACCTCTACGAGCAGTACTTC
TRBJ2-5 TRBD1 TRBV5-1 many CASSVQTGGETQYF TGCGCCAGCAGCGTACAGACAGGGGGAGAGACCCAGTACTTC
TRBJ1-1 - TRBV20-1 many CSARNSGAGNTEAFF TGCAGTGCTAGGAACTCCGGGGCAGGAAACACTGAAGCTTTCTTT
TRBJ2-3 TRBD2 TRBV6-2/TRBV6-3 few CASSLSGGPTDTQYF TGTGCCAGCAGTTTATCGGGGGGGCCGACAGATACGCAGTATTTT
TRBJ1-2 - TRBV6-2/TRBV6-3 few CASSIPGRGYGYTF TGTGCCAGCAGCATTCCGGGCCGGGGATATGGCTACACCTTC
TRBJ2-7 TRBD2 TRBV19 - CASSIRLAGAYEQYF TGTGCCAGTAGTATTCGGCTAGCGGGAGCCTACGAGCAGTACTTC
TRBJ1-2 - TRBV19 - CASSLQGSLGYTF TGTGCCAGTAGTTTACAGGGTTCGCTAGGCTACACCTTC
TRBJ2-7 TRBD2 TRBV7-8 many CASSSFRGRTSGSNYEQYF TGTGCCAGCAGCTCATTCCGGGGGCGGACTAGCGGGTCGAACTACGAGCAGTACTTC
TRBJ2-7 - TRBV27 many CASRPGQPHLEQYF TGTGCCAGCAGACCGGGACAACCTCATCTCGAGCAGTACTTC
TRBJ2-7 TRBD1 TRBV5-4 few CASSQGQGAYEQYF TGTGCCAGCAGCCAAGGACAGGGAGCCTACGAGCAGTACTTC
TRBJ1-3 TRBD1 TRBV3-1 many CASSPGQGGRNTIYF TGTGCCAGCAGCCCAGGACAGGGCGGGAGAAACACCATATATTTT
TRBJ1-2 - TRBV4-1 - CASSQVGGGNRGGYTF TGCGCCAGCAGCCAAGTGGGGGGGGGCAATCGCGGTGGCTACACCTTC
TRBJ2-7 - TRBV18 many CASSSLGTYEQYF TGTGCCAGCTCATCTTTAGGGACCTACGAGCAGTACTTC
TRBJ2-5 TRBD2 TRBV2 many CASRPRWLAGGKSETQYF TGTGCCAGCAGGCCCCGGTGGCTAGCGGGAGGAAAATCAGAGACCCAGTACTTC
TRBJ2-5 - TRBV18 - CASWPEGDGETQYF TGTGCCAGCTGGCCTGAGGGAGACGGGGAGACCCAGTACTTC
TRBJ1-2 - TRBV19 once CASSITTGIRGYTF TGTGCCAGTAGTATAACTACAGGGATTAGAGGCTACACCTTC
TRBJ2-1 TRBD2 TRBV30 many CAWTLAGFYNEQFF TGTGCCTGGACTCTAGCGGGATTCTACAATGAGCAGTTCTTC
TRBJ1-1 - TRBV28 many CASSLRGGAFF TGTGCCAGCAGTTTAAGAGGGGGAGCTTTCTTT
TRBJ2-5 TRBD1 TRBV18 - CASSPRTGGQETQYF TGTGCCAGCTCACCGAGGACAGGGGGCCAAGAGACCCAGTACTTC